This record looks at one T cell receptor (beta chain) sequence and its context. Its antigen is undetermined. The data originate from a study of OX40 agonist ivuxolimab in advanced cancers. Method: immunoSEQ multiplex PCR; TCRdb's copy keeps in-frame clones and lacks some. Among some 60,000 clones listed, roughly nine tenths were seen once. Overall study findings and caveats: Relative to CD4+, CD8+ T cells held more expanded clones on average.

The V gene's germline CDR1 is MNHNY and CDR2 SVGAGI (reference sequence). CDR3 length equals 15 residues. The V segment lost 6 bases and the J segment 1 base; nucleotides outside the gene matches: 8. V usage is TRBV6-6 and J usage is TRBJ2-7; TRBD1 matches at 8 bases. This receptor was obtained from an adult with an advanced solid tumor such as melanoma, head and neck, liver or kidney cancer. The sample consisted of CD4+ or CD8+ T cells sorted from blood, taken in a trial of the OX40 agonist ivuxolimab. The CDR3 sequence: CASSPTGVGSYEQYF. CDR3 in DNA: TGTGCCAGCAGCCCGACAGGGGTCGGATCCTACGAGCAGTACTTC.